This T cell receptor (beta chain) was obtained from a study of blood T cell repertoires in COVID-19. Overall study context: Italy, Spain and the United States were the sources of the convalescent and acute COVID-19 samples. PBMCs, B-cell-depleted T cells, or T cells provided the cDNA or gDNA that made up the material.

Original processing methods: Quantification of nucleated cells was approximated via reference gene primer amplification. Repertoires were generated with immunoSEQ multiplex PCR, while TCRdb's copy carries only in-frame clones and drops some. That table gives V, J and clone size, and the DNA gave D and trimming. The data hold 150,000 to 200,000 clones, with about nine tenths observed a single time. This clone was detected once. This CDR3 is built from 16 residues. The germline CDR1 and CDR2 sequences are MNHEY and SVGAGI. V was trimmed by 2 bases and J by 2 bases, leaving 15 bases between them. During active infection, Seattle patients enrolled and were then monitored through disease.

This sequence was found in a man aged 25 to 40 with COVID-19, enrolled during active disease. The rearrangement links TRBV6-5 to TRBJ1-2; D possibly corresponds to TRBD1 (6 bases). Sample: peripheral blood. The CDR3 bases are TGTGCCAGCAGTTACGATCTGGACAGTGAAAACTATGGCTACACCTTC. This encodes CASSYDLDSENYGYTF.